Listed below are T cell receptor beta chains from one sample, sequenced in a study of cytomegalovirus exposure and HLA in healthy donors. Method: immunoSEQ multiplex PCR; TCRdb's copy keeps in-frame clones and lacks some. Reported are roughly 60,000 clones; the ten largest clones contain 2.1%. The material sequenced was PBMCs. All receptors derive from a woman younger than 35 in good health and CMV-seronegative. CDR3s include the opening cysteine and the closing phenylalanine or tryptophan. D genes are given only for firm matches.

TRBJ1-5 | TRBV7-2 | - | CASSPGRGQPQHF | TGTGCCAGCAGTCCTGGGCGGGGTCAGCCCCAGCATTTT
TRBJ1-5 | TRBV7-9 | TRBD1 | CASSPSGQGDGPQHF | TGTGCCAGCAGCCCCTCGGGGCAGGGGGATGGGCCCCAGCATTTT
TRBJ2-2 | TRBV6-1 | - | CASSEFPGVTGELFF | TGTGCCAGCAGTGAATTCCCGGGTGTCACCGGGGAGCTGTTTTTT
TRBJ2-5 | TRBV5-1 | - | CAAAQGQGYQENQYF | TGCGCCGCCGCCCAGGGTCAGGGGTACCAAGAGAACCAGTACTTC
TRBJ1-1 | TRBV5-1 | TRBD1 | CASSYGQGGNTEAFF | TGCGCCAGCAGCTACGGACAGGGTGGGAACACTGAAGCTTTCTTT
TRBJ2-7 | TRBV2 | - | CASRYSYEQYF | TGTGCCAGCAGATACTCCTACGAGCAGTACTTC
TRBJ1-2 | TRBV4-2 | - | CASSQDGSGINYGYTF | TGTGCCAGCAGCCAAGATGGTTCGGGAATTAACTATGGCTACACCTTC
TRBJ2-7 | TRBV13 | - | CASSLGLTSPAEQYF | TGTGCCAGCAGCTTAGGCCTCACTTCCCCTGCCGAGCAGTACTTC
TRBJ2-2 | TRBV19 | TRBD2 | CASSIGGLGDTGELFF | TGTGCCAGTAGTATAGGGGGACTAGGTGACACCGGGGAGCTGTTTTTT
TRBJ2-2 | TRBV5-4 | - | CASSLIGAGELFF | TGTGCCAGCAGCTTAATCGGGGCCGGGGAGCTGTTTTTT
TRBJ1-4 | TRBV18 | TRBD1 | CASSPPTGVDEKLFF | TGTGCCAGCTCACCACCGACAGGGGTAGATGAAAAACTGTTTTTT
TRBJ1-6 | TRBV7-2 | - | CASSLAGRSSYNSPLHF | TGTGCCAGCAGCTTAGCCGGGAGGAGCTCCTATAATTCACCCCTCCACTTT
TRBJ1-4 | TRBV7-3 | TRBD1 | CASSAGQGEKLFF | TGTGCCAGCAGCGCCGGACAGGGGGAAAAACTGTTTTTT
TRBJ2-7 | TRBV5-6 | - | CASSLDAEQVPGF | TGTGCCAGCAGCTTGGACGCGGAGCAGGTCCCGGGGTTC
TRBJ1-5 | TRBV6-1 | TRBD1 | CASRRDSTQPQHF | TGTGCCAGCAGGAGGGACAGCACTCAGCCCCAGCATTTT
TRBJ1-1 | TRBV29-1 | - | CSSRAYGNTEAFF | TGCAGCTCCAGGGCTTATGGTAACACTGAAGCTTTCTTT
TRBJ1-5 | TRBV28 | - | CASSLLSQAQHF | TGTGCCAGCAGTTTATTATCCCAGGCCCAGCATTTT
TRBJ2-1 | TRBV4-1 | - | CASSQVDIFSDNEQFF | TGCGCCAGCAGCCAAGTGGACATCTTCTCCGACAATGAGCAGTTCTTC
TRBJ2-7 | TRBV19 | TRBD2 | CASSGIPGLAGGPYEQYF | TGTGCCAGTAGTGGCATACCGGGACTAGCGGGAGGGCCCTACGAGCAGTACTTC
TRBJ2-7 | TRBV6-5 | - | CASSYIGNSYEQYF | TGTGCCAGCAGTTATATTGGCAACTCCTACGAGCAGTACTTC
TRBJ2-2 | TRBV6-5 | - | CASSYSWQEAGELFF | TGTGCCAGCAGTTACTCGTGGCAGGAGGCCGGGGAGCTGTTTTTT
TRBJ2-3 | TRBV6-6 | TRBD2 | CATSGRALTADTQYF | TGTGCCACTAGCGGGAGGGCCTTAACAGCAGATACGCAGTATTTT
TRBJ1-6 | TRBV18 | - | CASSGATLNSPLHF | TGTGCCAGCTCAGGGGCAACGCTAAATTCACCCCTACACTTT
TRBJ1-2 | TRBV5-1 | TRBD1 | CASDTGQGSLYGYTF | TGCGCCAGCGACACGGGACAGGGAAGCCTCTATGGCTACACCTTC
TRBJ2-7 | TRBV4-2 | TRBD2 | CASSQGIAGPTEQYF | TGTGCCAGCAGCCAAGGGATAGCGGGGCCTACCGAGCAGTACTTC